The present T cell receptor (beta chain) was sequenced within a study of T cell responses to AZD1222 COVID-19 vaccine. As for the study in general: Pooling covered second doses at about 4 or about 12 weeks.

Study-wide results and caveats: Repertoire sampling happened only post peak T cell response. Across spike, vaccine-associated CD4 TCRs were found, dominant at 160-218 and 743-854.

The method was immunoSEQ multiplex PCR; TCRdb's version includes in-frame clones alone and lacks a portion of them. The profile shows roughly 76,000 clones, around nine tenths of them singletons. In the case of this clone: Its specificity is unknown. An end of the junction differs from the germline gene, which may be a read error.

The germline CDR1 and CDR2 sequences are SNHLY and FYNNEI. The CDR3 sequence is 11 residues long. This TCR was recovered from an adult in good health. This chain connects TRBV2 to TRBJ1-1; no clear D gene. Sequencing was performed on peripheral blood, taken on day 0 of AZD1222 vaccination. CDR3 amino acids: CASSEFGESKF. The CDR3 nucleotides are TGTGCCAGCAGTGAGTTCGGAGAAAGCAAATTT.